The 3 T cell receptor beta chains listed next were all sequenced from one sample in a study of CD4 T cells in relation to SARS-CoV-2 and coronaviruses. Antigens for these TCRs are unknown. TCRdb keeps only in-frame clones here, not all; method: immunoSEQ multiplex PCR. The sample holds about 22,000 clones; around 72% are singletons and the top ten take 16%. Unexposed donor CD4+ T cells date from about 2011-2018, before the COVID-19 pandemic. Isolation of CD4+ T cells took place after approximately 10 days in culture. Sequencing input: CD4+ T cells from PBMCs, cultured in vitro. Receptor source: a human donor in good health.

The V and J genes are TRBV6-2 or TRBV6-3 and TRBJ2-2; D gene ambiguous. The V gene's germline CDR1 is MNHEY and CDR2 SVGEGT. V was cut by 6 bases and J by 4 bases, with 6 bases left in between. CDR3 length: 12 residues. CDR3 sequence reads: CASRPSTGELFF. In nucleotides, the CDR3 is TGTGCCAGCAGACCTTCCACCGGGGAGCTGTTTTTT.

This sequence joins TRBV7-9 and TRBJ1-4; D is undetermined. The V end lost 1 base, the J end lost 8 bases, and 14 bases lay between the germline ends. This CDR3 is 15 amino acids long. CDR1 is SEHNR and CDR2 is FQNEAQ in the germline V gene (reference sequence). Here the CDR3 reads CASSLDGLFREKLFF. CDR3 nucleotides: TGTGCCAGCAGCTTAGACGGCCTCTTTCGGGAAAAACTGTTTTTT. The entire variable domain, with the rest obtained from reference TRBV7-9 and TRBJ1-4, is as follows: DTGVSQNPRHKITKRGQNVTFRCDPISEHNRLYWYRQTLGQGPEFLTYFQNEAQLEKSRLLSDRFSAERPKGSFSTLEIQRTEQGDSAMYLCASSLDGLFREKLFFGSGTQLSVL.

The chain has TRBV11-3 and TRBJ1-2, with D possibly being TRBD1 (6 bases). Germline CDR1 and CDR2: SGHNT and YENEEA. The CDR3 length is 15 residues. V lost 5 bases and J 4 bases, leaving 17 bases between the germline ends. The CDR3 DNA follows: TGTGCCAGCAGCCCTCAGGGGACCTTAGCCTATGGCTACACCTTC. Its protein is CASSPQGTLAYGYTF.